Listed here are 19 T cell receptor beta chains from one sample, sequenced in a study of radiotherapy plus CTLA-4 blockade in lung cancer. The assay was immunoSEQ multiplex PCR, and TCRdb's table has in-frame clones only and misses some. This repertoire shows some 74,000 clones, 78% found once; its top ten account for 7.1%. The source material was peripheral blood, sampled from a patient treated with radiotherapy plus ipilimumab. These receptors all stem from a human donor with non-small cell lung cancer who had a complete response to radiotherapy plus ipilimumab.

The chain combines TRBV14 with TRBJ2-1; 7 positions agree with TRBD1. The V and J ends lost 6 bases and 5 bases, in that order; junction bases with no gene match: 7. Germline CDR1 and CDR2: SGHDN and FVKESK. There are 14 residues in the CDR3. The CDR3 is CASSPLGTDNEQFF. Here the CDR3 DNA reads TGTGCCAGCAGTCCCCTTGGGACAGACAATGAGCAGTTCTTC.

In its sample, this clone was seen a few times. The CDR3 nucleotides read TGTGCCATCAGTGAGCCAGAACGATTCTATGGCTACACCTTC. As protein: CAISEPERFYGYTF. The chain combines TRBV10-3 with TRBJ1-2; D remains unclear. Germline V lookup: CDR1 ENHRY, CDR2 SYGVKD. The V and J ends lost 2 bases and 4 bases respectively, with 11 bases between them. The CDR3 has 14 residues.

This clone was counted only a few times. CDR3: CAISGGQNNYGYTF. CDR3 DNA sequence: TGTGCCATCAGTGGGGGGCAGAACAACTATGGCTACACCTTC. V is TRBV10-3 and J is TRBJ1-2; D possibly corresponds to TRBD1 (6 bases). V was pared by 4 bases and J by 2 bases, with 11 bases between. Germline V gene lookup returns CDR1 ENHRY and CDR2 SYGVKD. This CDR3 comprises 14 residues.

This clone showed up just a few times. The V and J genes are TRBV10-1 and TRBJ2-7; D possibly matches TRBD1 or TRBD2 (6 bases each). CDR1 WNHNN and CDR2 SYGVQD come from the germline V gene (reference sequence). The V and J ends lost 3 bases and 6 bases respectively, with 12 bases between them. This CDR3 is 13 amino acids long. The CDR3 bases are TGCGCCAGCAGTGACCAATCGGGGGCCGAGCAGTACGTC. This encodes CASSDQSGAEQYV.

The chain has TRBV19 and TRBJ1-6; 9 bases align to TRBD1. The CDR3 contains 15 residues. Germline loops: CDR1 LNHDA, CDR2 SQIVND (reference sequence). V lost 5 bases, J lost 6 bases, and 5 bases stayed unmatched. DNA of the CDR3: TGTGCCAGTAGTCCCGGGACAGGGTTTAATTCACCCCTCCACTTT. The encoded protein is CASSPGTGFNSPLHF.

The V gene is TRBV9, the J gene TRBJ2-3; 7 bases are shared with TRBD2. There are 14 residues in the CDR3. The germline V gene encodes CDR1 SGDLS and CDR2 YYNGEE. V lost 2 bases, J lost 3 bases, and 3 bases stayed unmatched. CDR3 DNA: TGTGCCAGCAGCGTCGGGGGGTCTACAGATACGCAGTATTTT. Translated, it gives CASSVGGSTDTQYF.

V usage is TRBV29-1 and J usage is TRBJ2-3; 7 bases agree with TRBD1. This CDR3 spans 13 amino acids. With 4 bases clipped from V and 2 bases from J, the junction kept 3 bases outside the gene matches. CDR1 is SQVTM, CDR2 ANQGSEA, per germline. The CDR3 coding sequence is TGCAGCGTTGGACAGGGCCCCACAGATACGCAGTATTTT. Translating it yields CSVGQGPTDTQYF.

CDR3 protein: CASSLGPGKNQPQHF. CDR3 nucleotide sequence: TGTGCCAGCAGCTTGGGGCCGGGAAAAAATCAGCCCCAGCATTTT. V is TRBV11-3 and J is TRBJ1-5; the D gene is possibly TRBD1 (5 bases). V lost 3 bases and J 4 bases, leaving 13 bases between the germline ends. Per germline, CDR1 SGHNT and CDR2 YENEEA. The length of the CDR3 is 15 residues.

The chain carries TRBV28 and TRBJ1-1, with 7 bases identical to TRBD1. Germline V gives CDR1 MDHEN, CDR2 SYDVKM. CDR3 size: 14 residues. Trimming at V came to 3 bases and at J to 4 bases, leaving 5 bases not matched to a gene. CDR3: CASSLEGTVTEAFF. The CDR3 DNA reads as TGTGCCAGCAGTTTGGAAGGGACAGTCACTGAAGCTTTCTTT.

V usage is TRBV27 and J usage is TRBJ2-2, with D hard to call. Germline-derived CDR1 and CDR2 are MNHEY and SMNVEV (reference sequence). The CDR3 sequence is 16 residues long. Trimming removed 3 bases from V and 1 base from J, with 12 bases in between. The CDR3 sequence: CASSFGQALNTGELFF. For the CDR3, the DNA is TGTGCCAGCAGTTTCGGTCAGGCTCTGAACACCGGGGAGCTGTTTTTT.

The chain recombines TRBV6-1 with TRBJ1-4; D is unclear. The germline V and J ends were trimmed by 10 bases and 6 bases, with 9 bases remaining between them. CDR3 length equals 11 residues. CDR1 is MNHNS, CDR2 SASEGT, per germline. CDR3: CATTLHEKLFF. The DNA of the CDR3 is TGTGCCACCACCCTCCATGAAAAACTGTTTTTT.

The CDR3 protein is CSVETKNEKLFF. The DNA of the CDR3 is TGCAGCGTTGAGACAAAAAATGAAAAACTGTTTTTT. V is TRBV29-1 and J is TRBJ1-4; no clear D. V was cut by 3 bases and J by 5 bases, with 7 bases left in between. Germline V gene sequence: CDR1 SQVTM, CDR2 ANQGSEA. The CDR3 consists of 12 residues.

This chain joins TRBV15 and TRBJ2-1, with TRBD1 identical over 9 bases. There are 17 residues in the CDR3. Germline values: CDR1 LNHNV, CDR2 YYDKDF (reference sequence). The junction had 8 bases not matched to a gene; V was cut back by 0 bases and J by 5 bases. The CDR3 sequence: CATSRDGQGLGHNEQFF. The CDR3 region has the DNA TGTGCCACCAGCAGAGATGGACAGGGGTTGGGCCACAATGAGCAGTTCTTC.

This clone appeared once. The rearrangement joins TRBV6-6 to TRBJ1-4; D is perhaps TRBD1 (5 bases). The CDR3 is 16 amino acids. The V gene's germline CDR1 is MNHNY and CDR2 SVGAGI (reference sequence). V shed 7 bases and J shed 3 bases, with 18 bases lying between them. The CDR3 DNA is TGTGCCAGCACCGGAGCGCGGGGGAGGTCTAATGAAAAACTGTTTTTT. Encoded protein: CASTGARGRSNEKLFF.

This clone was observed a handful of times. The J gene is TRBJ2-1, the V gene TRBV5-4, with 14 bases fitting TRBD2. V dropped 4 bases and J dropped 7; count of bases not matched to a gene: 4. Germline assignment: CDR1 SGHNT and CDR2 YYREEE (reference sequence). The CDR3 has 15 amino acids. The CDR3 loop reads CASSAGTSGGNEQFF. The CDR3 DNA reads TGTGCCAGCAGCGCTGGGACTAGCGGGGGTAATGAGCAGTTCTTC.

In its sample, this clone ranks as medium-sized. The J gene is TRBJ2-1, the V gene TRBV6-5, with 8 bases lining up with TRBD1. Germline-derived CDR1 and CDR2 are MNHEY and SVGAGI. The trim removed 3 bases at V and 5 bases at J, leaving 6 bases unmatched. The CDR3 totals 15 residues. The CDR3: CASSYTTGADNEQFF. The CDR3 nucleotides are TGTGCCAGCAGTTATACGACAGGGGCTGACAATGAGCAGTTCTTC.

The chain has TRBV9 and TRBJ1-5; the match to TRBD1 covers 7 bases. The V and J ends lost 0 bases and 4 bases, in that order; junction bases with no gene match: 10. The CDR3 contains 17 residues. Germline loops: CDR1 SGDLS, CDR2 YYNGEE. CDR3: CASSVGPGPRGNQPQHF. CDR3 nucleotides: TGTGCCAGCAGCGTAGGTCCGGGACCCAGGGGGAATCAGCCCCAGCATTTT.

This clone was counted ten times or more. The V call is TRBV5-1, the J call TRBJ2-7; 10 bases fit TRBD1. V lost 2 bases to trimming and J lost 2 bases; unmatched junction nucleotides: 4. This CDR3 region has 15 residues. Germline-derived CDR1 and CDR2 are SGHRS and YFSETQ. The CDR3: CASSLGGTGAYEQYV. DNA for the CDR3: TGCGCCAGCAGCTTAGGGGGGACAGGGGCCTACGAGCAGTACGTC.

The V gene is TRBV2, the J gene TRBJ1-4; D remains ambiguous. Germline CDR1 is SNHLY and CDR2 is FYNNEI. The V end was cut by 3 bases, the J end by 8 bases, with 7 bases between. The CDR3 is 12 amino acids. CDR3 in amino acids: CASSDIQEKLFF. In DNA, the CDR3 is TGTGCCAGCAGTGATATTCAAGAAAAACTGTTTTTT.